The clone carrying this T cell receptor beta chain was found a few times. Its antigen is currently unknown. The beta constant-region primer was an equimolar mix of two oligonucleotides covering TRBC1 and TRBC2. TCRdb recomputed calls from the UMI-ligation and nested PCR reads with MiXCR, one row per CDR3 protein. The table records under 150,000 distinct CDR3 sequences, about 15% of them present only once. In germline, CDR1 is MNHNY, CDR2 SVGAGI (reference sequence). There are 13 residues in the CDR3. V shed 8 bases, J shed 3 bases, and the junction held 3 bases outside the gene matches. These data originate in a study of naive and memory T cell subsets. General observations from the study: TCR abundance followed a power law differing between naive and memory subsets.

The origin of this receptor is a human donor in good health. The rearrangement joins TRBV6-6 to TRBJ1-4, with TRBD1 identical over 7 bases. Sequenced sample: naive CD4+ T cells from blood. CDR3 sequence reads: CASSGQPNEKLFF. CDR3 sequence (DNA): TGTGCCAGCTCGGGACAGCCTAATGAAAAACTGTTTTTT.